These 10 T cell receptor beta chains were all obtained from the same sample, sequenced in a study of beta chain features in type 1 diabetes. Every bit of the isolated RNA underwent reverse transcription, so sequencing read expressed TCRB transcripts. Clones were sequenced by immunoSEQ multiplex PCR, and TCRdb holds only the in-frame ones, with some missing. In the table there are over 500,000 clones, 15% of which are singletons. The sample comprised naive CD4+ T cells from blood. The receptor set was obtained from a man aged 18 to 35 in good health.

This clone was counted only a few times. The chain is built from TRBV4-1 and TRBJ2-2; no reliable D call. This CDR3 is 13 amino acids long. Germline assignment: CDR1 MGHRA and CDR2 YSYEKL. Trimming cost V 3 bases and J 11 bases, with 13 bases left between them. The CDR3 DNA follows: TGCGCCAGCAGCCAGGATAAAAAGTCAGAGCTGTTTTTT. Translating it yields CASSQDKKSELFF.

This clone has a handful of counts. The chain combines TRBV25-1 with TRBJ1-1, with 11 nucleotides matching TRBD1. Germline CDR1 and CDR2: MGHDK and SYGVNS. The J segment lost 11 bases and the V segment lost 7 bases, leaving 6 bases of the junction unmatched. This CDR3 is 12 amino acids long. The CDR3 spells CASTVGQGAAFF. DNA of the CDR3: TGTGCCAGCACTGTTGGACAGGGGGCTGCTTTCTTT.

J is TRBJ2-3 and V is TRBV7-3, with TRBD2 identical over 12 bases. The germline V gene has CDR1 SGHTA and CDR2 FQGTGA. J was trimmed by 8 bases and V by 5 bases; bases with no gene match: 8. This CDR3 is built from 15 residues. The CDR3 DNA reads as TGTGCCAGCAGCAACATGGGACTAGCGGGCTCTACGCAGTATTTT. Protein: CASSNMGLAGSTQYF.

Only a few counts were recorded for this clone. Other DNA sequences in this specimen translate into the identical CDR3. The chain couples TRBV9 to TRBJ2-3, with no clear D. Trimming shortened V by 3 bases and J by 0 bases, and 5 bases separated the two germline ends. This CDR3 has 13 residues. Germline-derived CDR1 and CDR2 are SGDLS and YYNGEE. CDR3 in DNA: TGTGCCAGCAGCGCTTCTAGCACAGATACGCAGTATTTT. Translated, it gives CASSASSTDTQYF.

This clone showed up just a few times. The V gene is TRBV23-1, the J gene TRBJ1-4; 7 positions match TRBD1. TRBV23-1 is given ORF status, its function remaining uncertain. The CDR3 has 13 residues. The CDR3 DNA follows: TGCGCAGACCAGGGAGGGGGCAATGAAAAACTGTTTTTT. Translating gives CADQGGGNEKLFF.

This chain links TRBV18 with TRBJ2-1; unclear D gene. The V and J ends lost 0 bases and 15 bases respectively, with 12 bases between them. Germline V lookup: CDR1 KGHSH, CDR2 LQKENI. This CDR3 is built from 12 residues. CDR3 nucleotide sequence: TGTGCCAGCTCACCACCGTTGGACCCGTCGTTCTTC. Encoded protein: CASSPPLDPSFF.

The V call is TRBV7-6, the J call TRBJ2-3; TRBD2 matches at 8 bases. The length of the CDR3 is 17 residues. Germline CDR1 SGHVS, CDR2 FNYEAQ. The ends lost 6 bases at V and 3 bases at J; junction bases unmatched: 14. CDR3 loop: CASSSLYGTSKTDTQYF. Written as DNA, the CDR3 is TGTGCCAGCAGTTCCCTCTACGGGACTAGTAAGACAGATACGCAGTATTTT.

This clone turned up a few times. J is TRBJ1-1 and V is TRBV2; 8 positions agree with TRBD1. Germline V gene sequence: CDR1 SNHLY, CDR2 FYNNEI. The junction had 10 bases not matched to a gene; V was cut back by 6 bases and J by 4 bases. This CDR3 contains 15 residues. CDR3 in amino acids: CASSDPTGAGTEAFF. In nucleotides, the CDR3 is TGTGCCAGCAGCGACCCGACAGGGGCCGGCACTGAAGCTTTCTTT.

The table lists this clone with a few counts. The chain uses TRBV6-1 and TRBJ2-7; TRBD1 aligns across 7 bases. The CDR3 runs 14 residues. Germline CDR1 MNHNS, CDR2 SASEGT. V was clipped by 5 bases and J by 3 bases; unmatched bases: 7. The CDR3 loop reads CASSLRTGVYEQYF. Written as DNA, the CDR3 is TGTGCCAGCAGTCTTCGGACAGGCGTCTACGAGCAGTACTTC.

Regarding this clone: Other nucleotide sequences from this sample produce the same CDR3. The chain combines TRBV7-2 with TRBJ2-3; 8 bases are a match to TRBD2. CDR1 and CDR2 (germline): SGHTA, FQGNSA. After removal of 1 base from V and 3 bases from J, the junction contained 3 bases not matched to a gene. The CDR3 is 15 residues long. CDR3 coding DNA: TGTGCCAGCAGCTTAGGCGGCGGGAGGACAGATACGCAGTATTTT. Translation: CASSLGGGRTDTQYF.